The present T cell receptor (beta chain) was sequenced within a study of cytomegalovirus exposure and HLA in healthy donors. The PCR contained 60 Vbeta and 13 Jbeta primers. Profiling relied on immunoSEQ multiplex PCR, and the TCRdb table lists in-frame clones only, not all of them. The table records some 91,000 clones, roughly 80% of them present only once. General study findings and limits: Later analysis identified a missense DCLRE1C variant that was linked to TCR beta V- and J-gene trimming. A later analysis associated 16,951 TCR beta sequences with HLA alleles at a 0.05 false discovery rate. Apart from CMV serostatus, no immune exposure information was available.

Worth noting for this clone: Its antigen is undetermined.

Germline V CDR1 and CDR2: SGHVS, FQNEAQ. This CDR3 contains 14 residues. V was shortened by 5 bases and J by 1 base, with 11 bases between the two germline ends. The source material was PBMCs. The V call is TRBV7-8, the J call TRBJ1-1; possibly TRBD1 for D (5 bases). The receptor comes from a man aged 35 to 55 in good health and CMV-seronegative. CDR3 amino acids: CASSGGLENTEAFF. Written as DNA, the CDR3 is TGTGCCAGCAGCGGGGGACTGGAGAACACTGAAGCTTTCTTT.